These T cell receptor beta chains were read from a single sample in a study of beta chain features in type 1 diabetes. Measured with immunoSEQ multiplex PCR; TCRdb has only the in-frame clones, and not every one. The sample lists about 230,000 clones, 9% to 10% occurring once. Sequencing input: naive CD4+ T cells from blood. These receptors came from a woman aged 18-29 years in good health. The CDR3 runs from the conserved cysteine through the conserved F or W. Each record gives: J gene, D gene, clone size, V gene, CDR3 protein, CDR3 DNA. The D gene is left open where the match is weak. The size field is filled for only some rows; it gives once, few, many or a size class.

J gene: TRBJ1-1
D gene: .
clone size: .
V gene: TRBV7-9
CDR3 protein: CASSWYMNTEAFF
CDR3 DNA: TGTGCCAGCAGCTGGTACATGAACACTGAAGCTTTCTTT

J gene: TRBJ2-1
D gene: .
clone size: .
V gene: TRBV18
CDR3 protein: CASSPGLASDNEQFF
CDR3 DNA: TGTGCCAGCTCACCAGGTCTAGCGAGCGACAATGAGCAGTTCTTC

J gene: TRBJ2-2
D gene: .
clone size: .
V gene: TRBV19
CDR3 protein: CASRNGGELFF
CDR3 DNA: TGTGCCAGTAGAAACGGCGGGGAGCTGTTTTTT

J gene: TRBJ1-5
D gene: TRBD1
clone size: few
V gene: TRBV2
CDR3 protein: CASTAGTVNQPQHF
CDR3 DNA: TGTGCCAGCACCGCCGGGACAGTCAATCAGCCCCAGCATTTT

J gene: TRBJ2-1
D gene: TRBD1
clone size: .
V gene: TRBV7-6
CDR3 protein: CASSWVGTGVKNEQFF
CDR3 DNA: TGTGCCAGCAGCTGGGTCGGGACAGGGGTGAAAAATGAGCAGTTCTTC

J gene: TRBJ1-6
D gene: TRBD1
clone size: .
V gene: TRBV5-4
CDR3 protein: CASSLEQGAGSPLHF
CDR3 DNA: TGTGCCAGCAGCTTGGAGCAGGGGGCAGGTTCACCCCTCCACTTT

J gene: TRBJ2-1
D gene: TRBD2
clone size: .
V gene: TRBV5-1
CDR3 protein: CASREGPKNNEQFF
CDR3 DNA: TGCGCCAGTCGGGAGGGTCCCAAAAACAATGAGCAGTTCTTC

J gene: TRBJ2-7
D gene: .
clone size: few
V gene: TRBV30
CDR3 protein: CAWSSDREGEQYF
CDR3 DNA: TGTGCCTGGAGCTCGGACAGGGAGGGCGAGCAGTACTTC

J gene: TRBJ2-2
D gene: .
clone size: few
V gene: TRBV5-1
CDR3 protein: CASSEGNTGELFF
CDR3 DNA: TGCGCCAGCAGCGAGGGAAACACCGGGGAGCTGTTTTTT

J gene: TRBJ2-3
D gene: .
clone size: .
V gene: TRBV9
CDR3 protein: CASSVARFATDTQYF
CDR3 DNA: TGTGCCAGCAGCGTAGCGCGGTTTGCCACAGATACGCAGTATTTT

J gene: TRBJ1-1
D gene: .
clone size: .
V gene: TRBV19
CDR3 protein: CASSIWGGTEAFF
CDR3 DNA: TGTGCCAGTAGTATATGGGGGGGGACTGAAGCTTTCTTT

J gene: TRBJ2-3
D gene: .
clone size: few
V gene: TRBV11-2
CDR3 protein: CASSLGVGGSTDTQYF
CDR3 DNA: TGTGCCAGCAGCTTAGGGGTTGGAGGTAGCACAGATACGCAGTATTTT

J gene: TRBJ2-1
D gene: .
clone size: few
V gene: TRBV13
CDR3 protein: CASSLQKPKQFF
CDR3 DNA: TGTGCCAGCAGCTTACAGAAACCGAAGCAGTTCTTC

J gene: TRBJ2-1
D gene: TRBD2
clone size: .
V gene: TRBV4-1
CDR3 protein: CASSQDPGLAGHSSYNEQFF
CDR3 DNA: TGCGCCAGCAGCCAAGATCCGGGACTAGCGGGACATAGCTCCTACAATGAGCAGTTCTTC

J gene: TRBJ2-3
D gene: .
clone size: few
V gene: TRBV5-1
CDR3 protein: CASGPNTDTQYF
CDR3 DNA: TGCGCCAGCGGCCCAAACACAGATACGCAGTATTTT

J gene: TRBJ2-7
D gene: TRBD1
clone size: .
V gene: TRBV5-4
CDR3 protein: CASSPTRDSEQYF
CDR3 DNA: TGTGCCAGCAGCCCAACCCGGGACAGCGAGCAGTACTTC

J gene: TRBJ2-7
D gene: .
clone size: few
V gene: TRBV27
CDR3 protein: CASSFPGRAEQYF
CDR3 DNA: TGTGCCAGCAGTTTTCCCGGGAGAGCCGAGCAGTACTTC

J gene: TRBJ2-1
D gene: .
clone size: few
V gene: TRBV6-1
CDR3 protein: CASRSQLSSYNEQFF
CDR3 DNA: TGTGCCAGCAGATCACAGTTGAGCTCCTACAATGAGCAGTTCTTC

J gene: TRBJ2-7
D gene: .
clone size: many
V gene: TRBV7-2
CDR3 protein: CASGSSYEQYF
CDR3 DNA: TGTGCCAGCGGCAGCTCCTACGAGCAGTACTTC

J gene: TRBJ1-5
D gene: TRBD1
clone size: few
V gene: TRBV30
CDR3 protein: CAWSVTGDQPQHF
CDR3 DNA: TGTGCCTGGAGCGTTACAGGGGACCAGCCCCAGCATTTT

J gene: TRBJ1-6
D gene: .
clone size: once
V gene: TRBV2
CDR3 protein: CASSEAWARVLPSSYNSPLHF
CDR3 DNA: TGTGCCAGCAGTGAAGCGTGGGCCAGGGTCCTCCCGAGCTCCTATAATTCACCCCTCCACTTT

J gene: TRBJ2-7
D gene: .
clone size: .
V gene: TRBV6-1
CDR3 protein: CASSEVPRWEQYF
CDR3 DNA: TGTGCCAGCAGTGAAGTTCCCAGATGGGAGCAGTACTTC

J gene: TRBJ1-3
D gene: TRBD1
clone size: few
V gene: TRBV30
CDR3 protein: CAWSVRDRGSGNTIYF
CDR3 DNA: TGTGCCTGGAGTGTACGAGACAGGGGATCTGGAAACACCATATATTTT

J gene: TRBJ2-1
D gene: TRBD1
clone size: .
V gene: TRBV5-1
CDR3 protein: CASSSQGAPDNEQFF
CDR3 DNA: TGCGCCAGCAGCTCACAGGGGGCGCCGGACAATGAGCAGTTCTTC

J gene: TRBJ1-1
D gene: .
clone size: few
V gene: TRBV7-9
CDR3 protein: CASSLKSQGTTEAFF
CDR3 DNA: TGTGCCAGCAGCTTAAAGTCCCAGGGTACGACTGAAGCTTTCTTT